This TCR beta chain was captured by sequencing in a study of post-analysis software for immune sequencing data. Study-wide background: Patients with relapsing-remitting, secondary progressive and progressive-relapsing multiple sclerosis courses were all represented. Overall study results and limits: Diversity measured as normalized Chao1 was significantly lower in multiple sclerosis patients than in controls. Analysis by F measure revealed that same-batch samples clustered strongly together.

Regarding this clonotype: No antigen is known for it.

Tagging with unique molecular identifiers was a feature of the TCR beta cDNA libraries. TCRdb re-called the PCR reads through MiXCR, storing one row per CDR3 protein. The sample contains 800,000 to 950,000 distinct CDR3 sequences, 53% of which appear only once. The sequenced sample was blood. This TCR was sampled from a girl aged 10 to 17 with multiple sclerosis.

CDR3 loop: CASSYTNNLAGESTDTQYF. The DNA of the CDR3 is TGTGCCAGCAGTTACACTAACAACCTAGCGGGAGAAAGCACAGATACGCAGTATTTT. This sequence joins TRBV6-5 and TRBJ2-3, with 10 positions matching TRBD2. V gave up 2 bases and J gave up 0 bases; unmatched junction bases: 11. The CDR3 sequence is 19 residues long. The germline V gene encodes CDR1 MNHEY and CDR2 SVGAGI.